This T cell receptor (beta chain) stems from a study of T-cell reconstitution after alpha-beta-depleted transplantation in children. Preparation of the TCRbeta library used unique molecular identifiers. MiXCR, run by TCRdb on the PCR reads, gives a single entry per CDR3 protein. The sample has some 590,000 distinct CDR3 sequences, roughly a tenth seen once. This clonotype was seen only a few times. The V gene's germline CDR1 is SNHLY and CDR2 FYNNEI. This CDR3 spans 14 amino acids. Between the trimmed V and J ends, which lost 2 bases and 3 bases, there was a span of 8 bases. This TCR was recovered from a human donor who donated a stem cell graft to a child with acute myeloid leukemia. The chain uses TRBV2 and TRBJ2-4; D gene uncertain. Sequenced material: PBMCs from the stem cell graft donor, taken from the stem cell graft. The CDR3 coding sequence is TGTGCCAGCAGTGAACTGGGGATCAAAAACATTCAGTACTTC. Encoded protein: CASSELGIKNIQYF.